The clone carrying this TCR beta chain was detected many times. From the RT-PCR reads, TCRdb called clonotypes with MiXCR, one entry per CDR3 protein. This sample has around 82,000 distinct CDR3 sequences, with 4% to 5% found just once. This record belongs to a study of patients and donors after allogeneic stem cell transplantation. Sequenced material: blood, either unsorted or a sorted T cell fraction (not recorded which). The TCR originated in a human donor who was either an allogeneic HSCT recipient or a stem cell or donor lymphocyte infusion donor (not recorded which). It is not recorded whose cells these are; they may come from a transplant donor.

CDR3 amino acids: CASSQDNSFTEAFF. The CDR3 nucleotides read TGTGCCAGCAGTCAGGACAACTCCTTTACTGAAGCTTTCTTT. V is TRBV2 and J is TRBJ1-1, with D maybe TRBD1 (5 bases). V was clipped by 5 bases and J by 5 bases, with 15 bases between them. This CDR3 has 14 amino acids. Per germline, CDR1 SNHLY and CDR2 FYNNEI.